These 2 T cell receptor beta chains were sequenced from one sample in a study of cytomegalovirus exposure and HLA in healthy donors. PCR primers comprised 60 Vbeta and 13 Jbeta primers. Profiling relied on immunoSEQ multiplex PCR, and the TCRdb table lists in-frame clones only, not all of them. The table records approximately 130,000 clones, about 10% of them present only once. Sequencing was carried out using PBMCs. The receptors here all came from a woman aged 40 to 50 in good health and CMV-seropositive.

This clone has just a few counts. The J gene is TRBJ2-7, the V gene TRBV7-8; 7 nucleotides match TRBD1. After removal of 5 bases from V and 7 bases from J, the junction contained 14 bases not matched to a gene. CDR1 and CDR2 from the germline V gene are SGHVS and FQNEAQ. This CDR3 region has 15 residues. Written as DNA, the CDR3 is TGTGCCAGCAGCACCTACCGGGACAGTCTCGGGGAGCAGTACTTC. Translation: CASSTYRDSLGEQYF. The variable domain in full, with the rest retrieved from reference TRBV7-8 and TRBJ2-7, is GAGVSQSPRYKVAKRGQDVALRCDPISGHVSLFWYQQALGQGPEFLTYFQNEAQLDKSGLPSDRFFAERPEGSVSTLKIQRTQQEDSAVYLCASSTYRDSLGEQYFGPGTRLTVT.

This clone was seen a few times. This rearrangement joins TRBV2 to TRBJ2-7; the match to TRBD1 covers 8 bases. CDR3 length: 15 residues. Germline loops: CDR1 SNHLY, CDR2 FYNNEI. V was clipped by 3 bases and J by 3 bases; unmatched bases: 7. The CDR3 here is CASSEEGQGNYEQYF. Written as DNA, the CDR3 is TGTGCCAGCAGTGAGGAAGGACAGGGTAACTACGAGCAGTACTTC.